These T cell receptor beta chains were read from a single sample in a study of CD8 T cells in Susac syndrome. MiXCR, run by TCRdb on the immunoSEQ multiplex PCR reads, gives a single entry per CDR3 protein. The sample has about 400,000 distinct CDR3 sequences, around 85% seen once. The specimen sequenced was CD8+ T cells from PBMCs. The receptors shown here come from a human donor with multiple sclerosis. The CDR3 runs from the conserved cysteine through the conserved F or W. The order of the fields is V gene, J gene, CDR3 protein.

v_call: TRBV29-1
j_call: TRBJ2-1
cdr3_aa: CSVEDHRDSSGSYNEQFF

v_call: TRBV4-1
j_call: TRBJ2-7
cdr3_aa: CASSQGREYEQYF

v_call: TRBV30
j_call: TRBJ1-2
cdr3_aa: CAWRRTWTVSYGYTF

v_call: TRBV9
j_call: TRBJ2-3
cdr3_aa: CASSVGVTSTDTQYF

v_call: TRBV15
j_call: TRBJ2-1
cdr3_aa: CATSRDRGTGGNEQFF

v_call: TRBV11-2
j_call: TRBJ2-1
cdr3_aa: CASSFRAGPVYNEQFF

v_call: TRBV20-1
j_call: TRBJ2-2
cdr3_aa: CSARPSTDVANTGELFF

v_call: TRBV19
j_call: TRBJ2-3
cdr3_aa: CASSTLDDRPFSTQYF

v_call: TRBV5-6
j_call: TRBJ1-1
cdr3_aa: CASSLSLLATEAFF

v_call: TRBV29-1
j_call: TRBJ1-1
cdr3_aa: CSVEDPGGTEAFF

v_call: TRBV18
j_call: TRBJ2-2
cdr3_aa: CASSPPSDYGFTGELFF

v_call: TRBV11-2
j_call: TRBJ1-1
cdr3_aa: CASSLGPGTGTEAFF

v_call: TRBV4-1
j_call: TRBJ1-1
cdr3_aa: CASSRRGGEGTEAFF

v_call: TRBV18
j_call: TRBJ2-7
cdr3_aa: CASSHRDRAYEQYF

v_call: TRBV24-1
j_call: TRBJ2-1
cdr3_aa: CATSDPRGGEQFF

v_call: TRBV30
j_call: TRBJ1-1
cdr3_aa: CAWSFDGNTEAFF

v_call: TRBV6-6
j_call: TRBJ2-5
cdr3_aa: CASNLQGAEETQYF

v_call: TRBV5-1
j_call: TRBJ2-7
cdr3_aa: CASSSQGYSYEQYF

v_call: TRBV27
j_call: TRBJ2-2
cdr3_aa: CASSTPGQGDTGELFF

v_call: TRBV27
j_call: TRBJ1-1
cdr3_aa: CASSPQGRANTEAFF

v_call: TRBV5-6
j_call: TRBJ2-7
cdr3_aa: CASSSRLSYEQYF

v_call: TRBV27
j_call: TRBJ2-7
cdr3_aa: CASSRGGEQYF

v_call: TRBV28
j_call: TRBJ1-1
cdr3_aa: CASSPDSPNTEAFF

v_call: TRBV7-9
j_call: TRBJ2-2
cdr3_aa: CASSEEQGANTGELFF

v_call: TRBV4-1
j_call: TRBJ2-2
cdr3_aa: CASSPYPRPAEPTGELFF

v_call: TRBV13
j_call: TRBJ2-1
cdr3_aa: CASSDTSGGSYNEQFF

v_call: TRBV6-2/TRBV6-3
j_call: TRBJ2-5
cdr3_aa: CASSLAGAQETQYF

v_call: TRBV19
j_call: TRBJ1-1
cdr3_aa: CASTSGRLNTEAFF

v_call: TRBV29-1
j_call: TRBJ2-5
cdr3_aa: CSVEVGQGAGETQYF

v_call: TRBV9
j_call: TRBJ2-2
cdr3_aa: CASSVDPMNTGELFF

v_call: TRBV11-2
j_call: TRBJ2-3
cdr3_aa: CASTTTSGGDTQYF

v_call: TRBV30
j_call: TRBJ2-1
cdr3_aa: CAWVTSGRAYNEQFF

v_call: TRBV12-3/TRBV12-4
j_call: TRBJ2-1
cdr3_aa: CASATSGMGGNEQFF

v_call: TRBV19
j_call: TRBJ2-2
cdr3_aa: CASSPGTGSGELFF

v_call: TRBV29-1
j_call: TRBJ2-7
cdr3_aa: CSVTVEYEQYF

v_call: TRBV27
j_call: TRBJ1-1
cdr3_aa: CASSSPGQVEGTEAFF

v_call: TRBV9
j_call: TRBJ2-3
cdr3_aa: CASSLEIHSTDTQYF

v_call: TRBV2
j_call: TRBJ2-7
cdr3_aa: CASTPLKDGYEQYF

v_call: TRBV27
j_call: TRBJ2-1
cdr3_aa: CASSFSGDEQFF

v_call: TRBV4-1
j_call: TRBJ1-2
cdr3_aa: CASSQDLGWANYGYTF

v_call: TRBV20-1
j_call: TRBJ2-1
cdr3_aa: CSARVRGNEQFF

v_call: TRBV5-4
j_call: TRBJ2-1
cdr3_aa: CASSPQGQMYNEQFF

v_call: TRBV29-1
j_call: TRBJ2-2
cdr3_aa: CSVERQNTGELFF